This T cell receptor (beta chain) originates from a study of tumor-infiltrating lymphocytes in primary liver carcinoma. Germline DNA was also extracted, while the blood RNA originated from unsorted whole blood. Making TCR beta cDNA involved around 510 ng total RNA and a constant-region primer. Construction of TCR beta libraries relied on three successive nested multiplex PCR rounds employing slightly modified ARM-PCR. TCRdb reanalysed the multiplex PCR reads using MiXCR and keeps one entry per CDR3 protein. The sample yields 300,000 to 400,000 distinct CDR3 sequences, 65% seen once. This sequence was found in a man aged 35-49 years with primary liver carcinoma and hepatitis B virus infection. The sample consisted of peripheral blood.

The CDR3 nucleotides are TGTCTCAGCAGCCAGGGAACGAACACCGGGGAGCTGTTTTTT. Encoded protein: CLSSQGTNTGELFF. The chain employs TRBV4-2 and TRBJ2-2; perhaps TRBD1 as D (5 bases). CDR1 LGHNA and CDR2 YNFKEQ come from the germline V gene. The CDR3 contains 14 residues.